This T cell receptor beta chain was identified in a study of regulatory T cells in long-lasting Graves disease. CDR3 length: 17 amino acids. Trimming at V came to 5 bases and at J to 4 bases, leaving 11 bases not matched to a gene. CDR1 LNHDA and CDR2 SQIVND come from the germline V gene (reference sequence). General study points: Persistent Graves' patients possessed reduced TCR diversity relative to recently diagnosed ones.

Indicated time point: newly diagnosed GD, antithyroid drugs for less than 3 months. From PBMCs, RNA was extracted and then used to make the TCR library. Arm-PCR of CDR3 regions and iRepertoire HTBI primers were used to build TCR beta libraries. TCRdb reprocessed the multiplex PCR reads via MiXCR and lists one record per CDR3 protein. The table includes 620,000 or so distinct CDR3 sequences, around 15% detected once. There are many counts of this clonotype. Antigen specificity is unknown. The same sample was also studied in work on T cells in Graves' hyperthyroidism and ophthalmopathy.

The receptor comes from a woman aged 25 to 39 with Graves disease. This material consisted of peripheral blood mononuclear cells (PBMCs), taken at new diagnosis, from a patient treated with antithyroid drugs. The chain employs TRBV19 and TRBJ1-1; 12 bases map to TRBD1. CDR3 coding DNA: TGTGCCAGTAGTTTTGGTCGACCGGGACAGGGGGCCACTGAAGCTTTCTTT. The encoded protein is CASSFGRPGQGATEAFF.